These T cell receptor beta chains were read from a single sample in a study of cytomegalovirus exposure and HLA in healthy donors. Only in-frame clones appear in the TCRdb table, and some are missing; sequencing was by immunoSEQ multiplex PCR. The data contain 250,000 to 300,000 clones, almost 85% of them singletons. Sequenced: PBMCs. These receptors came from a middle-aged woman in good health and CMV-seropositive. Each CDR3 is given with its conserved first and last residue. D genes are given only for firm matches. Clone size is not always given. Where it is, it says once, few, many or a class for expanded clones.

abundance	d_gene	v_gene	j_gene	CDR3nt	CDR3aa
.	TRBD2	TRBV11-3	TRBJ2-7	TGTGCCAGCAGCCCAAGCGGGAGCTCCTACGAGCAGTACTTC	CASSPSGSSYEQYF
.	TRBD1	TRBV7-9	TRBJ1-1	TGTGCCAGCAGTCACGACAGGGGGAACACTGAAGCTTTCTTT	CASSHDRGNTEAFF
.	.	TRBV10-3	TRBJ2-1	TGTGCCATCCAAAGCAACAATGAGCAGTTCTTC	CAIQSNNEQFF
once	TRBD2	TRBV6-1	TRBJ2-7	TGTGCCAGCAGGACTAGCGGTGCCTACGAGCAGTACTTC	CASRTSGAYEQYF
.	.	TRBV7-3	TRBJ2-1	TGTGCCAGCAGCTTAGATGGGGGGGGCAGAAAGCAGTTCTTC	CASSLDGGGRKQFF
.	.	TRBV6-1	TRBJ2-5	TGTGCCAGCGGCCGGGATAGAACGGGCCAAGAGACCCAGTACTTC	CASGRDRTGQETQYF
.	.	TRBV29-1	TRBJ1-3	TGCAGCGTTGAAGACAGGGGTGCTGGAAACACCATATATTTT	CSVEDRGAGNTIYF
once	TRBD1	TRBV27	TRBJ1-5	TGTGCCAGCAGCCCCTGGAGGGACAGGGAAGATCAGCCCCAGCATTTT	CASSPWRDREDQPQHF
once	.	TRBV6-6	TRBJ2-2	TGTGCCAGCAGTTACTCGGGCAGGGCGAACACCGGGGAGCTGTTTTTT	CASSYSGRANTGELFF
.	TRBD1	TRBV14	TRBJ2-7	TGTGCCAGCAGGCGGACAGGAGACTCCTACGAGCAGTACTTC	CASRRTGDSYEQYF
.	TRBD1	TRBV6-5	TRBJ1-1	TGTGCCAGCAGAAGGGGACAGGGGGACACTGAAGCTTTCTTT	CASRRGQGDTEAFF
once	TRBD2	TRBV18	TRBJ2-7	TGTGCCAGCTCACCACTTTTAGCGGGAGAGAGCGAGCAGTACTTC	CASSPLLAGESEQYF
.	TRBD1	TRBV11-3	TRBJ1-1	TGTGCCAGCAGCTCGAACAGGGGGGTGAGGAACACTGAAGCTTTCTTT	CASSSNRGVRNTEAFF
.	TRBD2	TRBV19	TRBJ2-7	TGTGCCAGTAGTATGAGGACTAGCGGTTACGAGCAGTACTTC	CASSMRTSGYEQYF
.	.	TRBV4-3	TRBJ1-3	TGCGCCAGCAGCCAAGATCTGGCCTCTGGAAACACCATATATTTT	CASSQDLASGNTIYF
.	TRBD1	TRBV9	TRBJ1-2	TGTGCCAGCAGCGTACTTGGGGACAGTAGATATGATGGCTACACCTTC	CASSVLGDSRYDGYTF
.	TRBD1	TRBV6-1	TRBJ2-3	TGTGCCAGCAGTAAAGAGACAGGGGGCGCAGATACGCAGTATTTT	CASSKETGGADTQYF
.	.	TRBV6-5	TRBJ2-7	TGTGCCAGCAGTTCCCGGGCCGCGGGGTCCGCCTACGAGCAGTACTTC	CASSSRAAGSAYEQYF
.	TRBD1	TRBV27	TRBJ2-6	TGTGCCAGCAGTCCCCAGGGACAGCGGTGGGCCAACGGCCTGACTTTC	CASSPQGQRWANGLTF
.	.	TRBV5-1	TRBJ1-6	TGCGCCAGCAGTGACGGGCAGGACCTATCGGGGGTCCACTTT	CASSDGQDLSGVHF
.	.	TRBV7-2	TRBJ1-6	TGTGCCAGCAGCGCTACAGGGAAGTCACCCCTCCACTTT	CASSATGKSPLHF
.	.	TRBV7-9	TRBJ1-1	TGTGCCAGCAGCCCCCTTGCAGACACTGAAGCTTTCTTT	CASSPLADTEAFF
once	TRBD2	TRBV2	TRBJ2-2	TGTGCCAGCACCACTAGCGCCTCGAACACCGGGGAGCTGTTTTTT	CASTTSASNTGELFF
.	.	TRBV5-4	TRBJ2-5	TGTGCCAGCAGCTCGGGGGGCCGGGAGACCCAGTACTTC	CASSSGGRETQYF
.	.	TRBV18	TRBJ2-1	TGTGCCAGCTCACCCCTAGTGGGAGAACATGAGCAGTTCTTC	CASSPLVGEHEQFF
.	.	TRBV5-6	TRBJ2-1	TGTGCCAGCAGCTTGTACGGGATCTCCTACAATGAGCAGTTCTTC	CASSLYGISYNEQFF
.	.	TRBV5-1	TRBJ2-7	TGCGCCAGCAGCTTGGGGCTTTCGACGGGGGAGCAGTACTTC	CASSLGLSTGEQYF
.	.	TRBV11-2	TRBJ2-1	TGTGCCAGCAGCCCCGGACTGGACAATGAGCAGTTCTTC	CASSPGLDNEQFF
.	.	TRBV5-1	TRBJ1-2	TGCGCCAGCAGCTTAGACACGCTTCTAAACTATGGCTACACCTTC	CASSLDTLLNYGYTF
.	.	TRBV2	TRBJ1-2	TGTGCCAGCATCCAAGGGACAAACGGTTATGGCTACACCTTC	CASIQGTNGYGYTF
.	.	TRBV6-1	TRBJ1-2	TGTGCCAGCAGGGACAGATTAGTTAACTATGGCTACACCTTC	CASRDRLVNYGYTF
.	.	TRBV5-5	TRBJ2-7	TGTGCCAGCTCTATCGGAGGGACCTTACTCTACGAGCAGTACTTC	CASSIGGTLLYEQYF
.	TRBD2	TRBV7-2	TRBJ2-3	TGTGCCAGCAGCTTAAGGGCAGCGGGAGGAATTAGCACAGATACGCAGTATTTT	CASSLRAAGGISTDTQYF
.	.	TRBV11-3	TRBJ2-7	TGTGCCAGCAGCTACAGGGTTTACGAGCAGTACTTC	CASSYRVYEQYF
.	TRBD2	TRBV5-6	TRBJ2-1	TGTGCCACATTAGCGGGAGGGGGTTTCAATGAGCAGTTCTTC	CATLAGGGFNEQFF
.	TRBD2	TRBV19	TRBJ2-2	TGTGCCAGTAGTATTGGACTAGCCCCGAACACCGGGGAGCTGTTTTTT	CASSIGLAPNTGELFF
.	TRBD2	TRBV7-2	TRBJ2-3	TGTGCCAGCAGCTTATTCCTAGCGGGAGGCACAGATACGCAGTATTTT	CASSLFLAGGTDTQYF
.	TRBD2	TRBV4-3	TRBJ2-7	TGCGCCAGCAGCCAAGGGCTAGCGGGAGACTACGAGCAGTACTTC	CASSQGLAGDYEQYF
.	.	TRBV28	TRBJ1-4	TGTGCCAGCAGTTCCTCAGGACTAGCTAATGAAAAACTGTTTTTT	CASSSSGLANEKLFF
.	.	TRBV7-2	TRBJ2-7	TGTGCCAGCAGCTTGCGCACTAGGTACGAGCAGTACTTC	CASSLRTRYEQYF
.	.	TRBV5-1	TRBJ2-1	TGCGCCAGCAGCTCGGCAGGCGGGAATGAGCAGTTCTTC	CASSSAGGNEQFF
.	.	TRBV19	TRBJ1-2	TGTGCCAGTAGTATAGGGACTGATTTTTATGGCTACACCTTC	CASSIGTDFYGYTF
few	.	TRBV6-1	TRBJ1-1	TGTGCCAGCAGTGTCGACGGGACTCGACAGTATGCTTTCTTT	CASSVDGTRQYAFF
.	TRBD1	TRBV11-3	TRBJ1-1	TGTGCCAGCAGCTTAGCCGGACAGGGCAGGACTGAAGCTTTCTTT	CASSLAGQGRTEAFF
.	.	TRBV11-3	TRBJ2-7	TGTGCCAGCAGCTTTAGCGGCCTCGAGCAGTACTTC	CASSFSGLEQYF
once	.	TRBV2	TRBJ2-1	TGTGCCAGCAGTGAAGACTTGTATGAGCAGTTCTTC	CASSEDLYEQFF
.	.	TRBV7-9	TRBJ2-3	TGTGCCAGCAGCTTAGTTGGCAGGGGATTCACAGATACGCAGTATTTT	CASSLVGRGFTDTQYF
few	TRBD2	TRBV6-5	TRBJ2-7	TGTGCCAGCAGTTACTCGATAGCGGGAGGCGAGCAGTACTTC	CASSYSIAGGEQYF
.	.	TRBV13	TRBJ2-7	TGTGCCAGCAGCCCCGACTCCTCCCGGCGCGAGCAGTACTTC	CASSPDSSRREQYF
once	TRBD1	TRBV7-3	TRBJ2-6	TGTGCCAGCAGCTCCAAAGGACAGGGGATATCTGGGGCCAACGTCCTGACTTTC	CASSSKGQGISGANVLTF
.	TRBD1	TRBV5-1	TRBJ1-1	TGCGCCAGCAGTGAACAGGGGGCGCGGGGCCTTGTTGTCACTGAAGCTTTCTTT	CASSEQGARGLVVTEAFF
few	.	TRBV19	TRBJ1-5	TGTGCCAGTAGTCGAGACAGGAGTCAGCCCCAGCATTTT	CASSRDRSQPQHF
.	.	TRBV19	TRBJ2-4	TGTGCCAGTAGTATTGGCAACATTCAGTACTTC	CASSIGNIQYF
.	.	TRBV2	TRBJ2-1	TGTGCCAGCAAAGTCCAGCGGGCGACCTACAATGAGCAGTTCTTC	CASKVQRATYNEQFF
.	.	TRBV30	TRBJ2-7	TGTGCCTGGAGTAGTTCACAGGGACAGTACTTC	CAWSSSQGQYF
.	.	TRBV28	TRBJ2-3	TGTGCCAGCAGACCCCCGACAGGCCCCCTCACAGATACGCAGTATTTT	CASRPPTGPLTDTQYF
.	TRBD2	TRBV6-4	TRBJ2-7	TGTGCCAGCAGTATCGAGGGAGGGCCTTCCTACGAGCAGTACTTC	CASSIEGGPSYEQYF
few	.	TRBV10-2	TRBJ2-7	TGCGCCAGCGGGGGCAGCTCCTACGAGCAGTACTTC	CASGGSSYEQYF
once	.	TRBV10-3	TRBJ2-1	TGTGCCATCAGTGAGTCGGGCGGGACGAGCTCCTACAATGAGCAGTTCTTC	CAISESGGTSSYNEQFF
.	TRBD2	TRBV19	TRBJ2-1	TGTGCCAGTACAAAGGGACTAGCGGGAGTCGGAGATGAGCAGTTCTTC	CASTKGLAGVGDEQFF